This is a list of T cell receptor beta chains from one sample in a study of vaccination and CD4 T cells after COVID-19. Each CDR3 protein gets one entry after TCRdb re-called the PCR reads with MiXCR. This sample yields about 25,000 distinct CDR3 sequences, of which 35% to 55% are seen a single time; around 7.8% belongs to the top ten. Their antigen targets remain unknown. Sequences were obtained from CD4+ T cells from blood, cultured in vitro. The source is a human donor who had recovered from COVID-19. Both conserved end residues are part of each CDR3. D genes are given only for firm matches. Some rows mark clone size as missing; the rest say once, few, many or name a class of expanded clone.

D gene	clone size	V gene	J gene	CDR3 DNA	CDR3 protein
TRBD2	few	TRBV7-2	TRBJ2-1	TGTGCCAGCAGATCTAGCGGGAGTAATGAGCAGTTCTTC	CASRSSGSNEQFF
NA	NA	TRBV28	TRBJ1-1	TGTGCCAGTCTCCCCTCGTCGGGGACTGAAGCTTTCTTT	CASLPSSGTEAFF
NA	few	TRBV28	TRBJ1-5	TGTGCCAGCAGACCTCGACGGGATCAGCCCCAGCATTTT	CASRPRRDQPQHF
NA	NA	TRBV7-2	TRBJ2-1	TGTGCCAGCAGCCTGGTGGCCACGAATTACAATGAGCAGTTCTTC	CASSLVATNYNEQFF
TRBD2	NA	TRBV30	TRBJ2-3	TGTGCCTGGGCAAGGACTAGCGGATACACAGATACGCAGTATTTT	CAWARTSGYTDTQYF
NA	NA	TRBV28	TRBJ2-7	TGTGCCAGCACCGCTGGGACAACCATCTACGAGCAGTACTTC	CASTAGTTIYEQYF
NA	NA	TRBV12-2	TRBJ1-5	TGTGCAAGTCGCGATGAAACTTTCCCGGCCAATCAGCCCCAGCATTTT	CASRDETFPANQPQHF
NA	NA	TRBV6-1	TRBJ1-3	TGTGCCAGCACCTTCTCTGGAAACACCATGTATTTT	CASTFSGNTMYF
NA	NA	TRBV20-1	TRBJ1-6	TGCAGTGCTAGAGAAACGGGACGAAGATATAATTCACCCCTCCACTTT	CSARETGRRYNSPLHF
NA	NA	TRBV28	TRBJ1-5	TGTGCCAGCAGTGGCCTCAATCAGCCCCAGCATTTT	CASSGLNQPQHF
TRBD1	NA	TRBV10-1	TRBJ2-7	TGCGCCAGCAGCCCGGACAGGGGATTCTACGAGCAGTACTTC	CASSPDRGFYEQYF
NA	NA	TRBV5-1	TRBJ1-2	TGCGCCAGCAGCTCCGAGCCAGGCTATGGCTACACCTTC	CASSSEPGYGYTF
NA	few	TRBV19	TRBJ1-6	TGTGCCAGTAGTATAGATCGAGGGAATTCACCCCTCCACTTT	CASSIDRGNSPLHF
NA	NA	TRBV20-1	TRBJ2-7	TGCAGTGCTAGGGGGCTGTTTGCCTACGAGCAGTACTTC	CSARGLFAYEQYF
NA	few	TRBV7-9	TRBJ1-1	TGTGCCAGCAGCTTAGTCAGCCTTGGAACTTTCTTT	CASSLVSLGTFF
NA	NA	TRBV7-9	TRBJ1-1	TGTGCCAGCAATTCAGGGATAGCGGACACTGAAGCTTTCTTT	CASNSGIADTEAFF
TRBD2	NA	TRBV6-2/TRBV6-3	TRBJ2-3	TGTGCCAGCAGATATCCTTTAGCGGGACCTAGCACAGATACGCAGTATTTT	CASRYPLAGPSTDTQYF
NA	few	TRBV6-1	TRBJ1-2	TGTGCCAGCAGCCTGAGGACAGCTTCTAACTATGGCTACACCTTC	CASSLRTASNYGYTF
NA	few	TRBV7-9	TRBJ1-2	TGTGCCAGCGGAGCAAAGGGGGGGCACTATGGCTACACCTTC	CASGAKGGHYGYTF
TRBD2	NA	TRBV7-9	TRBJ2-7	TGTGCCAGCAGCTTAGCGGGAGGGCTAGCAGGCTACGAGCAGTACTTC	CASSLAGGLAGYEQYF